This TCR beta chain came from a study of cytomegalovirus exposure and HLA in healthy donors. Study-wide results and caveats: Later on, a genetic analysis was performed. It linked a missense variant in DCLRE1C with V- and J-gene trimming of TCR beta.

The CDR3 is 15 residues long. Germline loops: CDR1 SGHRS, CDR2 YFSETQ. J gave up 4 bases and V 4 bases, and 8 bases lay outside the gene matches. Comment on this clone: The antigen remains unidentified.

PCR employed 60 Vbeta and 13 Jbeta primers. Clones were read by immunoSEQ multiplex PCR, and TCRdb kept only the in-frame ones, dropping some. The data show roughly 200,000 clones, approximately 80% seen once. The sequence derives from a woman aged 45-65 years in good health and CMV-seronegative. Sequencing used PBMCs. This chain joins TRBV5-1 and TRBJ1-1, with 9 bases matching TRBD1. The CDR3 nucleotides read TGCGCCAGCAGCACACCGGGACAGGGTGTCACTGAAGCTTTCTTT. Translating gives CASSTPGQGVTEAFF.